This TCR beta chain was identified in a study of blood T cell repertoires in COVID-19. Overall study context: COVID-19 samples collected from the United States, Italy and Spain covered acute and convalescent phases. The cDNA or gDNA used as material had been derived from T cells, B-cell-depleted T cells, or PBMCs.

The CDR3 sequence is 14 residues long. Germline CDR1 is SGHDT and CDR2 is YYEEEE. V shed 4 bases and J 15 bases; nucleotides not matched to a gene: 15. Per the authors' pipeline: Estimation of nucleated cell counts relied on the amplification of reference gene primers. TCRdb keeps only in-frame clones here, not all; method: immunoSEQ multiplex PCR. That table supplies the V and J calls and clone size; D and trimming were determined from the DNA. Among tens of thousands of clones listed, about 80% were seen once. This sequence originates from a man aged 80 or over with active COVID-19. This chain connects TRBV5-6 to TRBJ2-4; TRBD1 matches at 8 bases. Sequenced: peripheral blood. DNA of the CDR3: TGTGCCAGCAGCCCCCGGACAGGGAACAACTTACGGTACTTC. This codes for CASSPRTGNNLRYF.